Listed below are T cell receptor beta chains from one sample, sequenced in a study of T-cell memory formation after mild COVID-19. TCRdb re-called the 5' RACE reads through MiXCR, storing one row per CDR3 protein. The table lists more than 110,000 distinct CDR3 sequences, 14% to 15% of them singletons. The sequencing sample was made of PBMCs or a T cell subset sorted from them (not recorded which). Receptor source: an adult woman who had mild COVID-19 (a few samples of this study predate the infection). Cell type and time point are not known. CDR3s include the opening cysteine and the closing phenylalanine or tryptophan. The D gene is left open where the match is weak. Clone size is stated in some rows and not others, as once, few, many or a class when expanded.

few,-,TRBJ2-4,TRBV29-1,TGCAGCGTGGACCAGGGGATGGGCAAAAACATTCAGTACTTC,CSVDQGMGKNIQYF
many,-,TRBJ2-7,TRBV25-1,TGTGCCAGCAGTGATCCCCTTCCCCCTCTTCACGAGCAGTACTTC,CASSDPLPPLHEQYF
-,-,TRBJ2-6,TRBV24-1,TGTGCCACCAGTGTGGGGGCTGGGGCCAACGTCCTGACTTTC,CATSVGAGANVLTF
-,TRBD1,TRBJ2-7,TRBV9,TGTGCCAGCAGCGTAGGAGGGGACAGGCAGACCTACGAGCAGTACTTC,CASSVGGDRQTYEQYF
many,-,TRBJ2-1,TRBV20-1,TGCAGTGCTAGATCTTTGAACTCCTACAATGAGCAGTTCTTC,CSARSLNSYNEQFF
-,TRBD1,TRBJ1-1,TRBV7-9,TGTGCCAGCAGCTTCCGACAGGGCCTGAGCACTGAAGCTTTCTTT,CASSFRQGLSTEAFF
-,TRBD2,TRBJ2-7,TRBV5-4,TGTGCCAGCAGCTATAGCGGGAGGGAATCCTACGAGCAGTACTTC,CASSYSGRESYEQYF
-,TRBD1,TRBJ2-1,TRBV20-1,TGCAGTGCTAGTACACAGGGGCCTTACAATGAGCAGTTCTTC,CSASTQGPYNEQFF
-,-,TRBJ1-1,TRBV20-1,TGCAGTGCTAGAGATATGGCCACTGAAGCTTTCTTT,CSARDMATEAFF
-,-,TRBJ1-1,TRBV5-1,TGCGCCAGCAGCTGGGAGTTGACAGTGAGGAACACTGAAGCTTTCTTT,CASSWELTVRNTEAFF
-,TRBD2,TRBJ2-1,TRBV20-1,TGCAGTGCCTGGGAGGGCCCCGGCTATGAGCAGTTCTTC,CSAWEGPGYEQFF
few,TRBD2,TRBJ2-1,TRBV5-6,TGTGCCAGCAGCTTGCAGACTAGCGGGGTACCTTCGGAGCAGTTCTTC,CASSLQTSGVPSEQFF
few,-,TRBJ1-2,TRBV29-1,TGCAGCGTGTCGGGGGCGGGCCCCTCTGGCTACACCTTC,CSVSGAGPSGYTF
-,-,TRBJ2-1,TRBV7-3,TGTGCCAGCAGCTTATTGGCGGGTTGGGGGAATGAGCAGTTCTTC,CASSLLAGWGNEQFF
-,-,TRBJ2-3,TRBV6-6,TGTGCCAGCAGCGTCCGGGGCGGCACAGATACGCAGTATTTT,CASSVRGGTDTQYF
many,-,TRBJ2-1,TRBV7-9,TGTGCCAGCAGCTCCCGGGACCCCCACTCCTACAATGAGCAGTTCTTC,CASSSRDPHSYNEQFF
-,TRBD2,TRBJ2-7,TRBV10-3,TGTGCCATCAGTGAGCCTAGTACTAGCGTAACATGGCACGAGCAGTACTTC,CAISEPSTSVTWHEQYF
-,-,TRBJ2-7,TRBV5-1,TGCGCCAGCAGCTTGGACAGGGAAAGTTCGACCTACGAGCAGTACTTC,CASSLDRESSTYEQYF
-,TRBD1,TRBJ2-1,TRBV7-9,TGTGCCAGCAGCGCTACAGGGGGCTGGTCCTACAATGAGCAGTTCTTC,CASSATGGWSYNEQFF
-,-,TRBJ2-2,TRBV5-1,TGCGCCAGCAGCCAGGGCGGCACCGGGGAGCTGTTTTTT,CASSQGGTGELFF
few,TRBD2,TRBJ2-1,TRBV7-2,TGTGCCAGCAGCGGCCTAGCGGGCAACAATGAGCAGTTCTTC,CASSGLAGNNEQFF
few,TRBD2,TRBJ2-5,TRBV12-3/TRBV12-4,TGTGCCAGCAGTTTAATAGACGAGGGAGGGGAGACCCAGTACTTC,CASSLIDEGGETQYF